The rows below give T cell receptor beta chains drawn from one sample of a study of T cell changes during pregnancy in multiple sclerosis. The data were produced by immunoSEQ multiplex PCR, yet TCRdb's version contains in-frame clones alone and is incomplete. The sample comprises around 56,000 clones, 80% to 95% of which are singletons, and about 2.5% rests with the top ten. This sample comprised peripheral blood, obtained in the third trimester of pregnancy. The receptors come from a female donor in good health, enrolled as a control in a pregnancy study. CDR3s include the opening cysteine and the closing phenylalanine or tryptophan. A D gene is named only where the DNA matches it firmly. A row's size may be missing; if present it is once, few, many or a size class.

CDR3aa: CASSHLTGGYGYTF; CDR3nt: TGCGCCAGCAGCCACCTGACAGGGGGCTATGGCTACACCTTC; d_gene: TRBD1; j_gene: TRBJ1-2; abundance: .; v_gene: TRBV4-3
CDR3aa: CAWSVGGTGLAPLHF; CDR3nt: TGTGCCTGGAGCGTGGGGGGGACAGGATTGGCACCCCTCCACTTT; d_gene: TRBD1; j_gene: TRBJ1-6; abundance: .; v_gene: TRBV30
CDR3aa: CASSIEAGDYNSPLHF; CDR3nt: TGTGCCAGTAGTATAGAGGCAGGTGATTATAATTCACCCCTCCACTTT; d_gene: .; j_gene: TRBJ1-6; abundance: .; v_gene: TRBV19
CDR3aa: CASSRQGLNQPQHF; CDR3nt: TGTGCCAGCAGTCGACAGGGGCTTAATCAGCCCCAGCATTTT; d_gene: TRBD1; j_gene: TRBJ1-5; abundance: .; v_gene: TRBV2
CDR3aa: CASSPLGSGEEETQYF; CDR3nt: TGTGCCAGCAGTCCCCTGGGGAGCGGGGAAGAAGAGACCCAGTACTTC; d_gene: TRBD2; j_gene: TRBJ2-5; abundance: few; v_gene: TRBV27
CDR3aa: CASSPRGERTEKLFF; CDR3nt: TGCGCCAGCAGCCCACGGGGGGAAAGGACTGAAAAACTGTTTTTT; d_gene: .; j_gene: TRBJ1-4; abundance: .; v_gene: TRBV5-1
CDR3aa: CASSEGIAVF; CDR3nt: TGTGCCAGCTCCGAGGGGATAGCGGTCTTC; d_gene: .; j_gene: TRBJ2-1; abundance: .; v_gene: TRBV6-6
CDR3aa: CASSAKSDTEAFF; CDR3nt: TGTGCCAGCAGTGCAAAGAGCGACACTGAAGCTTTCTTT; d_gene: .; j_gene: TRBJ1-1; abundance: .; v_gene: TRBV6-1
CDR3aa: CASRVTVAVGKTQYF; CDR3nt: TGTGCCAGCAGAGTAACTGTAGCGGTGGGGAAGACCCAGTACTTC; d_gene: .; j_gene: TRBJ2-5; abundance: .; v_gene: TRBV6-1
CDR3aa: CASSSSGSNQPQHF; CDR3nt: TGTGCCAGCAGCTCCTCGGGGAGCAATCAGCCCCAGCATTTT; d_gene: .; j_gene: TRBJ1-5; abundance: .; v_gene: TRBV7-2
CDR3aa: CASSFTLGTGYTDTQYF; CDR3nt: TGTGCCAGCAGCTTTACCCTCGGGACAGGATATACAGATACGCAGTATTTT; d_gene: TRBD1; j_gene: TRBJ2-3; abundance: .; v_gene: TRBV7-6
CDR3aa: CSVPTSGTFTDTQYF; CDR3nt: TGCAGCGTTCCCACTAGCGGGACTTTCACAGATACGCAGTATTTT; d_gene: TRBD2; j_gene: TRBJ2-3; abundance: .; v_gene: TRBV29-1
CDR3aa: CASSWTGTMNTEAFF; CDR3nt: TGTGCCAGCAGCTGGACAGGGACTATGAACACTGAAGCTTTCTTT; d_gene: TRBD1; j_gene: TRBJ1-1; abundance: once; v_gene: TRBV7-9
CDR3aa: CASSSSDTGELFF; CDR3nt: TGTGCCAGCAGCTCTTCGGACACCGGGGAGCTGTTTTTT; d_gene: .; j_gene: TRBJ2-2; abundance: .; v_gene: TRBV7-3
CDR3aa: CASSFQQGAKEKLFF; CDR3nt: TGTGCCAGCAGCTTTCAACAGGGAGCTAAGGAAAAACTGTTTTTT; d_gene: .; j_gene: TRBJ1-4; abundance: once; v_gene: TRBV7-2
CDR3aa: CASSSLRLGTGDGYTF; CDR3nt: TGCGCCAGCAGCTCTTTGCGCCTCGGGACAGGAGATGGCTACACCTTC; d_gene: TRBD1; j_gene: TRBJ1-2; abundance: .; v_gene: TRBV5-1
CDR3aa: CASSLGGGQETQYF; CDR3nt: TGTGCCAGCAGCTTGGGAGGGGGACAAGAGACCCAGTACTTC; d_gene: .; j_gene: TRBJ2-5; abundance: .; v_gene: TRBV5-5
CDR3aa: CASSSSGKANYEQYF; CDR3nt: TGTGCCAGCAGTTCATCGGGAAAGGCAAACTACGAGCAGTACTTC; d_gene: .; j_gene: TRBJ2-7; abundance: .; v_gene: TRBV28
CDR3aa: CASSPSSTGVGYTF; CDR3nt: TGCGCCAGCAGCCCCAGTTCGACAGGTGTCGGCTACACCTTC; d_gene: .; j_gene: TRBJ1-2; abundance: .; v_gene: TRBV4-1
CDR3aa: CASSLELGAEAFF; CDR3nt: TGTGCCAGCAGTTTAGAATTGGGAGCTGAAGCTTTCTTT; d_gene: .; j_gene: TRBJ1-1; abundance: few; v_gene: TRBV27
CDR3aa: CASSISEQVATEAFF; CDR3nt: TGTGCCAGCAGCATTTCGGAACAGGTCGCCACTGAAGCTTTCTTT; d_gene: .; j_gene: TRBJ1-1; abundance: .; v_gene: TRBV28
CDR3aa: CASTPTGVYGYTF; CDR3nt: TGTGCCAGCACCCCGACAGGAGTCTATGGCTACACCTTC; d_gene: .; j_gene: TRBJ1-2; abundance: .; v_gene: TRBV7-9
CDR3aa: CATHEAFF; CDR3nt: TGCGCCACCCATGAAGCTTTCTTT; d_gene: .; j_gene: TRBJ1-1; abundance: .; v_gene: TRBV23-1
CDR3aa: CSVDRSGGGGELFF; CDR3nt: TGCAGCGTTGATCGATCCGGAGGTGGCGGGGAGCTGTTTTTT; d_gene: .; j_gene: TRBJ2-2; abundance: .; v_gene: TRBV29-1
CDR3aa: CASHDSKGYGYTF; CDR3nt: TGTGCCAGCCACGACAGTAAGGGGTATGGCTACACCTTC; d_gene: .; j_gene: TRBJ1-2; abundance: .; v_gene: TRBV6-6
CDR3aa: CASSQTGLAGNEQFF; CDR3nt: TGCGCCAGCAGCCAAACCGGACTAGCGGGAAACGAGCAGTTCTTC; d_gene: TRBD2; j_gene: TRBJ2-1; abundance: few; v_gene: TRBV4-1
CDR3aa: CASSQDTVEETQYF; CDR3nt: TGCGCCAGCAGCCAAGACACAGTCGAAGAGACCCAGTACTTC; d_gene: .; j_gene: TRBJ2-5; abundance: .; v_gene: TRBV4-3
CDR3aa: CASSFEGTDTQYF; CDR3nt: TGCGCCAGCAGCTTCGAGGGCACAGATACGCAGTATTTT; d_gene: .; j_gene: TRBJ2-3; abundance: .; v_gene: TRBV5-1
CDR3aa: CASSATGGKGTEAFF; CDR3nt: TGTGCCAGCAGTGCCACAGGGGGCAAAGGCACTGAAGCTTTCTTT; d_gene: TRBD1; j_gene: TRBJ1-1; abundance: .; v_gene: TRBV6-1
CDR3aa: CASSHSGEGYTF; CDR3nt: TGCGCCAGCAGCCATTCTGGAGAAGGCTACACCTTC; d_gene: .; j_gene: TRBJ1-2; abundance: .; v_gene: TRBV4-3
CDR3aa: CASRDRESTGELFF; CDR3nt: TGTGCCAGCAGGGACAGGGAGTCCACCGGGGAGCTGTTTTTT; d_gene: TRBD1; j_gene: TRBJ2-2; abundance: .; v_gene: TRBV2
CDR3aa: CASSELEGQGNQPQHF; CDR3nt: TGTGCCAGCAGTGAATTAGAGGGACAAGGCAATCAGCCCCAGCATTTT; d_gene: .; j_gene: TRBJ1-5; abundance: .; v_gene: TRBV6-1
CDR3aa: CASSLPGMETQYF; CDR3nt: TGTGCCAGCAGTTTACCGGGTATGGAGACCCAGTACTTC; d_gene: .; j_gene: TRBJ2-5; abundance: .; v_gene: TRBV28
CDR3aa: CASSTDYGVDEQFF; CDR3nt: TGTGCCAGCAGTACAGACTATGGGGTCGATGAGCAGTTCTTC; d_gene: .; j_gene: TRBJ2-1; abundance: .; v_gene: TRBV27
CDR3aa: CASSGTGGNQPQHF; CDR3nt: TGTGCCAGCAGTGGGACAGGGGGCAATCAGCCCCAGCATTTT; d_gene: TRBD1; j_gene: TRBJ1-5; abundance: .; v_gene: TRBV25-1
CDR3aa: CASRDRGYEQYF; CDR3nt: TGTGCCAGTAGGGACAGGGGTTACGAGCAGTACTTC; d_gene: TRBD1; j_gene: TRBJ2-7; abundance: .; v_gene: TRBV19
CDR3aa: CSGLGTSQQFDEQFF; CDR3nt: TGCAGCGGTCTCGGGACTAGCCAGCAGTTCGATGAGCAGTTCTTC; d_gene: TRBD2; j_gene: TRBJ2-1; abundance: .; v_gene: TRBV29-1
CDR3aa: CASSPAGGPNRDTQYF; CDR3nt: TGCGCCAGCAGCCCAGCGGGAGGGCCTAATAGAGATACGCAGTATTTT; d_gene: TRBD2; j_gene: TRBJ2-3; abundance: .; v_gene: TRBV5-1
CDR3aa: CASSPKGRDRGFVETQYF; CDR3nt: TGTGCCAGTAGTCCCAAGGGCCGGGACAGGGGGTTCGTAGAGACCCAGTACTTC; d_gene: TRBD1; j_gene: TRBJ2-5; abundance: .; v_gene: TRBV19
CDR3aa: CASVPGGRLESGKLFF; CDR3nt: TGTGCCAGCGTTCCAGGGGGACGACTCGAGTCGGGAAAACTGTTTTTT; d_gene: TRBD1; j_gene: TRBJ1-4; abundance: .; v_gene: TRBV6-6
CDR3aa: CASSLRENEQFF; CDR3nt: TGTGCCAGCAGCCTCAGGGAAAATGAGCAGTTCTTC; d_gene: .; j_gene: TRBJ2-1; abundance: few; v_gene: TRBV11-2
CDR3aa: CASSLGLAGGEAKNIQYF; CDR3nt: TGCGCCAGCAGCTTGGGACTAGCGGGAGGCGAGGCCAAAAACATTCAGTACTTC; d_gene: TRBD2; j_gene: TRBJ2-4; abundance: .; v_gene: TRBV5-1
CDR3aa: CASSQDIPQTSSYNEQFF; CDR3nt: TGCGCCAGCAGCCAAGATATCCCCCAGACTAGCTCCTACAATGAGCAGTTCTTC; d_gene: .; j_gene: TRBJ2-1; abundance: .; v_gene: TRBV4-3
CDR3aa: CASSLRAGGRYNEQFF; CDR3nt: TGTGCCAGCAGCTTAAGGGCGGGGGGACGCTACAATGAGCAGTTCTTC; d_gene: TRBD2; j_gene: TRBJ2-1; abundance: once; v_gene: TRBV7-3
CDR3aa: CASSLGTGVYEQYF; CDR3nt: TGTGCCAGCAGCTTAGGAACAGGGGTCTACGAGCAGTACTTC; d_gene: TRBD1; j_gene: TRBJ2-7; abundance: .; v_gene: TRBV7-9